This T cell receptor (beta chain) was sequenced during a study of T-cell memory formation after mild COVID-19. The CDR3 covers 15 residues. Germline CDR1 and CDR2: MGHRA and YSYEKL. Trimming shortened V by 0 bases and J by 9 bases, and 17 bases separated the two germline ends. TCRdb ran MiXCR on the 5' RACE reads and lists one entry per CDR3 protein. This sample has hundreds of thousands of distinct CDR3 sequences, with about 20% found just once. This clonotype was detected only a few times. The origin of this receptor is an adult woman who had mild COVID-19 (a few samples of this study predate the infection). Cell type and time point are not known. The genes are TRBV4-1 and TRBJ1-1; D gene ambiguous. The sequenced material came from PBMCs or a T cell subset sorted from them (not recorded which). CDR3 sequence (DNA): TGCGCCAGCAGCCAAGATCCGCCCGGCCCGGTGAAAGCTTTCTTT. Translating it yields CASSQDPPGPVKAFF.